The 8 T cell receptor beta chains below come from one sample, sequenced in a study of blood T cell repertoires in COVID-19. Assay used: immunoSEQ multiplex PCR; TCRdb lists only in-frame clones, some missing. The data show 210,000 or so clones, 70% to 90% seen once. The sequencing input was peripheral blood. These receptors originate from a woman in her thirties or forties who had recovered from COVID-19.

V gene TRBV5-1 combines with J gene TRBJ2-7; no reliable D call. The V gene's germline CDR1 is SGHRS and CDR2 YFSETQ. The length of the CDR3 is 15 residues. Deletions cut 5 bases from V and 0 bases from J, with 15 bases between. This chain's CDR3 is CASRYSHEYSYEQYF. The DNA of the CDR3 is TGCGCCAGCAGGTATTCGCACGAGTACTCCTACGAGCAGTACTTC.

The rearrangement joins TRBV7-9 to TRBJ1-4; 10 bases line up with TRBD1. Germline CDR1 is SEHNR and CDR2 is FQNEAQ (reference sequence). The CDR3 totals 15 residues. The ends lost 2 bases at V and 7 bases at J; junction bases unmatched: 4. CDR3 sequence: CASSLRQGASEKLFF. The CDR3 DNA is TGTGCCAGCAGCTTAAGACAGGGGGCGTCTGAAAAACTGTTTTTT. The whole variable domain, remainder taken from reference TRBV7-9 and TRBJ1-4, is DTGVSQNPRHKITKRGQNVTFRCDPISEHNRLYWYRQTLGQGPEFLTYFQNEAQLEKSRLLSDRFSAERPKGSFSTLEIQRTEQGDSAMYLCASSLRQGASEKLFFGSGTQLSVL.

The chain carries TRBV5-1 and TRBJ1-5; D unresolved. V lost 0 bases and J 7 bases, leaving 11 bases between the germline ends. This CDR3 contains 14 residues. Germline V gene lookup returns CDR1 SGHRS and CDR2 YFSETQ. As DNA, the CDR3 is TGCGCCAGCAGCTTGGATCCAGACATACAGCCCCAGCATTTT. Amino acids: CASSLDPDIQPQHF.

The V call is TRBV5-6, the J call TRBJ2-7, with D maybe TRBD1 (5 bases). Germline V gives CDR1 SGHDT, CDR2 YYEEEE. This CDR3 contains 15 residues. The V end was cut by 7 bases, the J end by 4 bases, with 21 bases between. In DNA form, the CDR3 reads TGTGCCAGCGGGCCAGGTTGGCAGGGTTCTTACGAGCAGTACTTC. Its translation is CASGPGWQGSYEQYF.

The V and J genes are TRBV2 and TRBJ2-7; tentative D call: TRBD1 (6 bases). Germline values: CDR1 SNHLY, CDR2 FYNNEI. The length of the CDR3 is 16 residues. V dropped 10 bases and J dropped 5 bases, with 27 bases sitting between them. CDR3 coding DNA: TGTGCCAAAGGACCTCCTCCCCCAGGGGCGATCGACGAGCAGTACTTC. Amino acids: CAKGPPPPGAIDEQYF.

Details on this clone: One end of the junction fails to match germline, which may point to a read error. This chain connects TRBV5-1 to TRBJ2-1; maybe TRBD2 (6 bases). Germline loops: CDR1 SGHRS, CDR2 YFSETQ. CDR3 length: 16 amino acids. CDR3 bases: TGCGCCAGCACCCTAAGTGGGGGGAGAGGGAGCCAACCCCATGTCTTC. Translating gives CASTLSGGRGSQPHVF.

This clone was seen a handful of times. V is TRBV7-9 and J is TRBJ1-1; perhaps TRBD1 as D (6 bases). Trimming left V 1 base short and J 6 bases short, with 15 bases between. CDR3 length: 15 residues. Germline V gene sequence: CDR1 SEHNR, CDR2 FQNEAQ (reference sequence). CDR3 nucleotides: TGTGCCAGCAGCTTAGTACAGGGCTCTTTCGCTGAAGCTTTCTTT. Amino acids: CASSLVQGSFAEAFF.

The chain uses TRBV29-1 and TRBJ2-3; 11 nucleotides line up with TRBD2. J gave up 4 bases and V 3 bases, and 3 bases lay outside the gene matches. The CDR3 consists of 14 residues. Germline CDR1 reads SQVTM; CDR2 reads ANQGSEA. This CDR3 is CSVEVLAGADTQYF. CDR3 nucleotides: TGCAGCGTTGAGGTACTAGCGGGGGCAGATACGCAGTATTTT.